These 18 T cell receptor beta chains came from one sample sequenced in a study of shared clonotypes between healthy human individuals. Sequenced by immunoSEQ multiplex PCR; TCRdb stores in-frame clones only, minus some. This sample has approximately 2,000,000 clones; approximately 90% occur once, and the top ten carry roughly 0.34%. Material: naive CD4+ T cells from PBMCs. Regarding subset: CD45RA+ positively selected. These receptor sequences come from a man aged 18 to 35 in good health. Some clones in this sample may be carry-over from other donors' samples.

This rearrangement joins TRBV9 to TRBJ2-2, with D perhaps matching TRBD2 (6 bases). Germline CDR1 SGDLS, CDR2 YYNGEE. The CDR3 totals 15 residues. V was clipped by 4 bases and J by 5 bases, with 15 bases between them. Here the CDR3 reads CASSPQPAGTGELFF. CDR3 nucleotide sequence: TGTGCCAGCAGCCCACAACCCGCGGGGACCGGGGAGCTGTTTTTT.

The CDR3 loop reads CASRRGDEQFF. The CDR3 region has the DNA TGTGCCAGCAGGAGGGGCGATGAGCAGTTCTTC. V is TRBV7-2 and J is TRBJ2-1, with D tentatively TRBD1 or TRBD2 (5 bases each). The V gene's germline CDR1 is SGHTA and CDR2 FQGNSA. V was trimmed by 6 bases and J by 8 bases, leaving 8 bases between them. The CDR3 extends over 11 amino acids. Full variable domain (rest looked up from reference TRBV7-2 and TRBJ2-1): GAGVSQSPSNKVTEKGKDVELRCDPISGHTALYWYRQSLGQGLEFLIYFQGNSAPDKSGLPSDRFSAERTGGSVSTLTIQRTQQEDSAVYLCASRRGDEQFFGPGTRLTVL.

The V call is TRBV11-2, the J call TRBJ2-7; 7 bases map to TRBD1. CDR3 size: 15 residues. Losses at the gene ends were 2 bases for V and 0 bases for J; bases not matched to a gene: 4. The germline V gene encodes CDR1 SGHAT and CDR2 FQNNGV. Written as DNA, the CDR3 is TGTGCCAGCAGCTTAATGACAGGGACCTCCTACGAGCAGTACTTC. It translates to CASSLMTGTSYEQYF.

The J gene is TRBJ2-7, the V gene TRBV10-3; tentatively, D is TRBD2 (6 bases). Germline V lookup: CDR1 ENHRY, CDR2 SYGVKD. The CDR3 has 15 residues. Between the trimmed V and J ends, which lost 3 bases and 4 bases, there was a span of 16 bases. CDR3 DNA sequence: TGTGCCATCAGTGAAGCCGCGGGCCGGGGGTACGAGCAGTACTTC. This codes for CAISEAAGRGYEQYF.

The chain couples TRBV9 to TRBJ1-3; no clear D. Germline CDR1 SGDLS, CDR2 YYNGEE. V was clipped by 0 bases and J by 2 bases, with 9 bases between them. The CDR3 has 15 residues. CDR3 nucleotide sequence: TGTGCCAGCAGCGTAGCTCCGGACCCTGGAAACACCATATATTTT. Residues: CASSVAPDPGNTIYF.

The chain joins TRBV7-8 to TRBJ2-7, with D possibly being TRBD1 (6 bases). CDR3 length: 15 residues. The germline V and J ends were trimmed by 6 bases and 2 bases, with 17 bases remaining between them. CDR1 SGHVS and CDR2 FQNEAQ come from the germline V gene. CDR3: CASSQNAGDAYEQYF. DNA for the CDR3: TGTGCCAGCAGTCAAAACGCAGGGGATGCCTACGAGCAGTACTTC.

V gene TRBV5-1 combines with J gene TRBJ2-5; TRBD2 might be the D (5 bases). The CDR3 spans 13 residues. Trimming left V 0 bases short and J 6 bases short, with 9 bases between. Germline values: CDR1 SGHRS, CDR2 YFSETQ. The CDR3 loop is CASSLEGGQTQYF. The CDR3, as DNA: TGCGCCAGCAGCTTGGAGGGCGGGCAGACCCAGTACTTC. The variable domain in full, with the rest retrieved from reference TRBV5-1 and TRBJ2-5, is KAGVTQTPRYLIKTRGQQVTLSCSPISGHRSVSWYQQTPGQGLQFLFEYFSETQRNKGNFPGRFSGRQFSNSRSEMNVSTLELGDSALYLCASSLEGGQTQYFGPGTRLLVL.

Concerning this clone itself: The sample contains more than one DNA sequence encoding this CDR3. The rearrangement uses TRBV19 and TRBJ2-6; 9 bases match TRBD1. CDR1 and CDR2 from the germline V gene are LNHDA and SQIVND (reference sequence). After removal of 6 bases from V and 0 bases from J, the junction contained 3 bases not matched to a gene. The CDR3 runs to 16 residues. The CDR3 is CASRGQGGSGANVLTF. The CDR3 DNA reads TGTGCCAGTAGGGGACAGGGAGGCTCTGGGGCCAACGTCCTGACTTTC.

The CDR3 loop is CASSLRQGTTDTQYF. In DNA form, the CDR3 reads TGTGCCAGCAGTTTAAGGCAGGGAACCACAGATACGCAGTATTTT. This chain joins TRBV28 and TRBJ2-3; maybe TRBD1 (5 bases). The length of the CDR3 is 15 residues. V lost 2 bases, J lost 2 bases, and 11 bases lay in between. Germline V gene lookup returns CDR1 MDHEN and CDR2 SYDVKM.

The chain has TRBV5-4 and TRBJ1-1; perhaps TRBD1 as D (6 bases). Looked up from germline, CDR1 is SGHNT and CDR2 is YYREEE (reference sequence). The V gene lost 0 bases and the J gene lost 7 bases, with 16 bases spanning the gap. This CDR3 region has 15 residues. For the CDR3, the DNA is TGTGCCAGCAGCTTGGCCGGGGCAGGGGCACTTGAAGCTTTCTTT. Translated: CASSLAGAGALEAFF.

This chain connects TRBV9 to TRBJ2-2; 12 bases line up with TRBD2. Germline CDR1 and CDR2: SGDLS and YYNGEE. Losses at the gene ends were 4 bases for V and 5 bases for J; bases not matched to a gene: 6. This CDR3 is built from 16 residues. The CDR3 is CASSPQTSGSTGELFF. In DNA form, the CDR3 reads TGTGCCAGCAGCCCCCAGACTAGCGGGAGTACCGGGGAGCTGTTTTTT.

This chain uses TRBV7-3 with TRBJ2-3; D not certain. This CDR3 is 13 amino acids long. From germline, CDR1 is SGHTA and CDR2 FQGTGA. V lost 5 bases to trimming and J lost 1 base, with 7 bases between them. CDR3 in amino acids: CASSPRRTDTQYF. CDR3 DNA: TGTGCCAGCAGCCCCCGGCGCACAGATACGCAGTATTTT.

The CDR3: CSVDRASGGYNEQFF. The CDR3 DNA reads as TGCAGCGTTGATCGGGCTAGCGGGGGTTACAATGAGCAGTTCTTC. This sequence joins TRBV29-1 and TRBJ2-1; 10 bases line up with TRBD2. Germline CDR1 is SQVTM and CDR2 is ANQGSEA. Losses at the gene ends were 3 bases for V and 4 bases for J; bases not matched to a gene: 6. The CDR3 loop spans 15 amino acids.

This clone was observed a handful of times. V and J are TRBV18 and TRBJ2-7; no firm D call. V lost 3 bases, J lost 0 bases, and 12 bases lay in between. Germline-derived CDR1 and CDR2 are KGHSH and LQKENI. The CDR3 is 15 amino acids. The CDR3: CASSPNGRSSYEQYF. As DNA, the CDR3 is TGTGCCAGCTCACCTAATGGACGGAGCTCCTACGAGCAGTACTTC.

The chain joins TRBV19 to TRBJ2-3; 14 bases agree with TRBD2. J lost 5 bases, V lost 6 bases, and 10 bases had no gene match. CDR3 length: 17 amino acids. Germline V lookup: CDR1 LNHDA, CDR2 SQIVND (reference sequence). The chain's CDR3 is CASRTGTSGSVVDTQYF. The CDR3 DNA reads TGTGCCAGTAGAACCGGGACTAGCGGGAGCGTTGTAGATACGCAGTATTTT.

The chain employs TRBV7-9 and TRBJ1-1; D is perhaps TRBD1 (6 bases). Per germline, CDR1 SEHNR and CDR2 FQNEAQ (reference sequence). The CDR3 sequence is 17 residues long. Trimming cost V 5 bases and J 5 bases, with 24 bases left between them. CDR3 in amino acids: CASSNLLGRGRETEAFF. The CDR3 DNA sequence: TGTGCCAGCAGCAATCTCTTAGGACGGGGGCGGGAGACTGAAGCTTTCTTT.

For the CDR3, the DNA is TGTGCCAGCACCTCGACAGGGTGGAGGGGTGAAGCTTTCTTT. Translation gives CASTSTGWRGEAFF. V gene TRBV6-5 combines with J gene TRBJ1-1; 7 nucleotides agree with TRBD1. CDR3 length: 14 amino acids. V dropped 7 bases and J dropped 7; count of bases not matched to a gene: 12. Looked up from germline, CDR1 is MNHEY and CDR2 is SVGAGI.

This clone was detected only a few times. The gene calls are TRBV18 and TRBJ2-2; possible D gene TRBD2, 6 bases. CDR1 KGHSH and CDR2 LQKENI come from the germline V gene. The CDR3 is 16 amino acids. Between the trimmed V and J ends, which lost 3 bases and 6 bases, there was a span of 17 bases. The DNA for the CDR3 is TGTGCCAGCTCACCCGGCATCTCGGGGGTCGCCGGGGAGCTGTTTTTT. This sequence encodes CASSPGISGVAGELFF.